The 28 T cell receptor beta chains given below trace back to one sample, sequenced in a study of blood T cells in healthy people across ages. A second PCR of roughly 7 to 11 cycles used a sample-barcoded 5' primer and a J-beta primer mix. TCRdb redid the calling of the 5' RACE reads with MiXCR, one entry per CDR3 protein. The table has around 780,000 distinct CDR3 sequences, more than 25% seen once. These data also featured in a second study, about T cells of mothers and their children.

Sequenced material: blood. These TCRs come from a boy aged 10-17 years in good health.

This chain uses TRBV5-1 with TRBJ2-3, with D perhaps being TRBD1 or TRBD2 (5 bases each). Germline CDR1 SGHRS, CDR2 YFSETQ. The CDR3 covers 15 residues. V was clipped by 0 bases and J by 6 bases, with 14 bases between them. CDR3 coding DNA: TGCGCCAGCAGCTTGGGAGGGGCGCAGAAGGATACGCAGTATTTT. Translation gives CASSLGGAQKDTQYF.

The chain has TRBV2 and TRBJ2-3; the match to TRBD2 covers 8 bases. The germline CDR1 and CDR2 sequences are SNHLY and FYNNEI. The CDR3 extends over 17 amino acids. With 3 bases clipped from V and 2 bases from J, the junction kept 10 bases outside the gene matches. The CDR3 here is CASSEWIGGGTTDTQYF. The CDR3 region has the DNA TGTGCCAGCAGTGAGTGGATTGGCGGGGGGACCACAGATACGCAGTATTTT.

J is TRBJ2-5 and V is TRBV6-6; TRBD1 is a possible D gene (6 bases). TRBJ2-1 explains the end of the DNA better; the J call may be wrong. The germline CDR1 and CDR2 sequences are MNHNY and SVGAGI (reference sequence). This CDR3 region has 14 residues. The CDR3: CASSQGLGVNEQFF. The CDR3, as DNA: TGTGCCAGCAGTCAGGGGTTAGGGGTGAATGAGCAGTTCTTC.

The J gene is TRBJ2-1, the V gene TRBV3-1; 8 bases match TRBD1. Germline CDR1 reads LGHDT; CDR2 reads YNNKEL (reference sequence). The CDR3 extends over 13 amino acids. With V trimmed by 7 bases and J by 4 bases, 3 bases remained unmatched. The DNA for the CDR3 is TGTGCCAGCACAGGGGGCATGTACAATGAGCAGTTCTTC. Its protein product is CASTGGMYNEQFF.

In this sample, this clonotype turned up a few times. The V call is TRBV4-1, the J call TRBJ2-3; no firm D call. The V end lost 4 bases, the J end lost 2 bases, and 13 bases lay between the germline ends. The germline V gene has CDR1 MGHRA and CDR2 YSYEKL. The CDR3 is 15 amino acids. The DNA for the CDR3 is TGCGCCAGCAGCCCGAACAGTCGCGACACAGATACGCAGTATTTT. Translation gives CASSPNSRDTDTQYF.

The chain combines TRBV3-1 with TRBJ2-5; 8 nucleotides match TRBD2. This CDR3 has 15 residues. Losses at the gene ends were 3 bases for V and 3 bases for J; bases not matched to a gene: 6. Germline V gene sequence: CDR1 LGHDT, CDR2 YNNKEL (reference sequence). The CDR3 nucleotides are TGTGCCAGCAGCCACCCCCTACTAGCGGAAGAGACCCAGTACTTC. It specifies CASSHPLLAEETQYF.

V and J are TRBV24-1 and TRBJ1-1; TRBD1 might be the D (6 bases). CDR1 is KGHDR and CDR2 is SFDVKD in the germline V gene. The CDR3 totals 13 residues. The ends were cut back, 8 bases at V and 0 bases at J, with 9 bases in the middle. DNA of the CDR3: TGTGCCACCACCGGGACACTGAACACTGAAGCTTTCTTT. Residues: CATTGTLNTEAFF.

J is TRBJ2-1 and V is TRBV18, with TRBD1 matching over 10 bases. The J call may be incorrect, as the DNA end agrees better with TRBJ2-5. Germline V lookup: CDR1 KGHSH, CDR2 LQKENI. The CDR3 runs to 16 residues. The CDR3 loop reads CASSPTGTGEEETQYF. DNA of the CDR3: TGTGCCAGCTCACCAACCGGGACAGGGGAGGAAGAGACCCAGTACTTC.

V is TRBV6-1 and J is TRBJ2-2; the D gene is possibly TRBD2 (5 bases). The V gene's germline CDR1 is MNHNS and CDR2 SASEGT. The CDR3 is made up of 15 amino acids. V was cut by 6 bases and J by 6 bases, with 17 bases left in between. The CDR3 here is CASRINMGVSGELFF. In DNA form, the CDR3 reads TGTGCCAGCAGGATAAATATGGGAGTATCCGGGGAGCTGTTTTTT.

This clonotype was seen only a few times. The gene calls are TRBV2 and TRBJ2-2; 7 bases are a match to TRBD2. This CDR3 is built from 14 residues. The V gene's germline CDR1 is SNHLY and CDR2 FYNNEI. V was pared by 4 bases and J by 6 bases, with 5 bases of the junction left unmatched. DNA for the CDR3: TGTGCCAGCAGTGCCACGACTAGCTCCGGGGAGCTGTTTTTT. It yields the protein CASSATTSSGELFF. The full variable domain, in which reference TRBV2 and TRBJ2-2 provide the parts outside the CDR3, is EPEVTQTPSHQVTQMGQEVILRCVPISNHLYFYWYRQILGQKVEFLVSFYNNEISEKSEIFDDQFSVERPDGSNFTLKIRSTKLEDSAMYFCASSATTSSGELFFGEGSRLTVL.

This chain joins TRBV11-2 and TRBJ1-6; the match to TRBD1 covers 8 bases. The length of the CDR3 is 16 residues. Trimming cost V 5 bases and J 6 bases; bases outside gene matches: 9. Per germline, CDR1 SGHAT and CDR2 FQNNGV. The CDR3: CASSGNGQGINSPLHF. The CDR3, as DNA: TGTGCCAGCAGCGGGAATGGACAGGGAATTAATTCACCCCTCCACTTT.

CDR3 in DNA: TGTGCCAGCAGCTTAGTTGTTTTCTACGAGCAGTACTTC. Its translation: CASSLVVFYEQYF. This chain joins TRBV7-2 and TRBJ2-1, with D unclear. The end of the DNA aligns better with TRBJ2-7, so the J call may be wrong. Germline V gene data show CDR1 as SGHTA and CDR2 as FQGNSA. The CDR3 has 13 residues.

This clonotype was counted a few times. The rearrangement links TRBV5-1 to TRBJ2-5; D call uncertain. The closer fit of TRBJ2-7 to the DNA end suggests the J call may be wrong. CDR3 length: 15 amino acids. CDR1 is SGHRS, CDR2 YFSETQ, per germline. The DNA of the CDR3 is TGCGCCAGCAGCCAGCCCGGGCAGTTCTCCTACGAGCAGTACTTC. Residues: CASSQPGQFSYEQYF.

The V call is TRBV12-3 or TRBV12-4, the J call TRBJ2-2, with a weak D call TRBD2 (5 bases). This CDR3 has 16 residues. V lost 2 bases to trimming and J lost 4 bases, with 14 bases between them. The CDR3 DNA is TGTGCCAGCAGTTTATCGCCTCAGGAGGTCACCGGGGAGCTGTTTTTT. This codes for CASSLSPQEVTGELFF.

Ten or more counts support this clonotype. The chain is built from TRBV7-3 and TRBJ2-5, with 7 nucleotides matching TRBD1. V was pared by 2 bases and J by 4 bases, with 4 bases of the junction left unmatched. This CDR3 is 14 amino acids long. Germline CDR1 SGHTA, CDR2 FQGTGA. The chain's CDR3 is CASSLGNRGETQYF. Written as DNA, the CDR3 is TGTGCCAGCAGCTTAGGGAACAGGGGAGAGACCCAGTACTTC.

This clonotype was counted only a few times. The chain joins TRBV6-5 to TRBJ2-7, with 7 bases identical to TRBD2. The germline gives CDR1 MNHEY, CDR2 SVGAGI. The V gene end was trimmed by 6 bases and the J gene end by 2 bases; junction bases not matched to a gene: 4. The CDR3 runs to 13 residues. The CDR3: CASRERGPYEQYF. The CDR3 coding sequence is TGTGCCAGCAGGGAGCGGGGACCCTACGAGCAGTACTTC.

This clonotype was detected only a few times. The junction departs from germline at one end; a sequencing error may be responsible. The CDR3 region is CACSVVTSGETQYF. DNA of the CDR3: TGTGCCTGCAGCGTAGTAACTAGCGGAGAGACCCAGTACTTC. The chain links TRBV9 to TRBJ2-5; 8 nucleotides agree with TRBD2. Germline V gene data show CDR1 as SGDLS and CDR2 as YYNGEE. This CDR3 has 14 residues.

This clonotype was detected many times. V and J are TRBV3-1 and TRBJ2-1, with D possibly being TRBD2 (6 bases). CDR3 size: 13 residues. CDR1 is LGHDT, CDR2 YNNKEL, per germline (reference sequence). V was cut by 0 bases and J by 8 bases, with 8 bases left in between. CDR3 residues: CASSQDSGDEQFF. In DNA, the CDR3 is TGTGCCAGCAGCCAAGACTCGGGAGATGAGCAGTTCTTC.

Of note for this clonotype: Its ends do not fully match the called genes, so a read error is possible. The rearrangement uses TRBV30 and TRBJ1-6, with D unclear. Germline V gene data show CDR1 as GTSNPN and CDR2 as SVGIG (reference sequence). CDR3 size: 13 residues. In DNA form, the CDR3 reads TGCGCCTGGAGTGTAGGGCCGAATTCACCCCTCCACTTT. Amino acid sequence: CAWSVGPNSPLHF.

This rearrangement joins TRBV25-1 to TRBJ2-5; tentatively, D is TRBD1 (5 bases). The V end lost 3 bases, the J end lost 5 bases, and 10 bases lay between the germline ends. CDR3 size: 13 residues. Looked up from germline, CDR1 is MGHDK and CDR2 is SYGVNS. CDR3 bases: TGTGCCAGCAGTGACGCAGGGTTGGAGACCCAGTACTTC. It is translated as CASSDAGLETQYF.

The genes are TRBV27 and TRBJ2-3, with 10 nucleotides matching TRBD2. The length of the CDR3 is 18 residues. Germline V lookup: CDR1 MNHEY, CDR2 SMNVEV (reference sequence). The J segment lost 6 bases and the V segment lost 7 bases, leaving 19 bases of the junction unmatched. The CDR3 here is CASNLVGSGSGGKDTQYF. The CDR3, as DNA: TGTGCCAGCAATCTAGTTGGAAGCGGTAGCGGGGGGAAGGATACGCAGTATTTT.

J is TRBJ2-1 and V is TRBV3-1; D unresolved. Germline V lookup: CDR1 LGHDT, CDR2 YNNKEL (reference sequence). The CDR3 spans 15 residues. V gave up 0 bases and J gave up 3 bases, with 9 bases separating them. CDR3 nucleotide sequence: TGTGCCAGCAGCCAAGAGATCCTGGGCTACAATGAGCAGTTCTTC. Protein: CASSQEILGYNEQFF.

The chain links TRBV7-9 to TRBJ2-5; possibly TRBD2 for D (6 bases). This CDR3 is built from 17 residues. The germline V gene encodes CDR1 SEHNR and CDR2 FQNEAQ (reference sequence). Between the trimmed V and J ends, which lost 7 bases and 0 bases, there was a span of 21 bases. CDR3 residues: CASILGGVIPYQETQYF. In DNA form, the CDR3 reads TGTGCCAGCATCCTAGGAGGGGTAATCCCGTACCAAGAGACCCAGTACTTC. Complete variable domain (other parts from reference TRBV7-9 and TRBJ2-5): DTGVSQNPRHKITKRGQNVTFRCDPISEHNRLYWYRQTLGQGPEFLTYFQNEAQLEKSRLLSDRFSAERPKGSFSTLEIQRTEQGDSAMYLCASILGGVIPYQETQYFGPGTRLLVL.

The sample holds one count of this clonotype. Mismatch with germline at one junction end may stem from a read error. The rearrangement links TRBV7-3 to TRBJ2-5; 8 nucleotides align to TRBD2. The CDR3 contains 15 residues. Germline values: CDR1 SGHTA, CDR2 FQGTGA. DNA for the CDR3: TGTTCCAGCAGCCTGGGGCCGGGACTAGAAGAGACCCAGTACTTC. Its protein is CSSSLGPGLEETQYF.

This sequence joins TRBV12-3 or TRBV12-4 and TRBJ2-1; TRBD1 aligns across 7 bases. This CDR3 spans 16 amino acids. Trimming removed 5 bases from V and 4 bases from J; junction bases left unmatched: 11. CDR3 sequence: CASSIRDSPAYNEQFF. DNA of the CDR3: TGTGCCAGCAGTATCAGGGACAGCCCAGCTTACAATGAGCAGTTCTTC.

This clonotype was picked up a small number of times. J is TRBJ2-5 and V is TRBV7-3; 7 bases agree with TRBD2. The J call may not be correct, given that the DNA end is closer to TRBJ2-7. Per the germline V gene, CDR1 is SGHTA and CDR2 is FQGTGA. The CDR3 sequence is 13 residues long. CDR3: CASSWDYSYEQYF. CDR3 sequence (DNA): TGTGCCAGCAGCTGGGACTACTCCTACGAGCAGTACTTC.

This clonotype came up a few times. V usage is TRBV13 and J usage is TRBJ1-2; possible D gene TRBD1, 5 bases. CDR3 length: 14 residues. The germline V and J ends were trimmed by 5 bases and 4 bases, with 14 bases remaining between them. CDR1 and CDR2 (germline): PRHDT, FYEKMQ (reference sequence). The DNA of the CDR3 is TGTGCCAGCAGCAACCGGGACGGCACCTATGGCTACACCTTC. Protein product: CASSNRDGTYGYTF. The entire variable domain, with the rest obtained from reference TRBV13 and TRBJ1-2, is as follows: AAGVIQSPRHLIKEKRETATLKCYPIPRHDTVYWYQQGPGQDPQFLISFYEKMQSDKGSIPDRFSAQQFSDYHSELNMSSLELGDSALYFCASSNRDGTYGYTFGSGTRLTVV.

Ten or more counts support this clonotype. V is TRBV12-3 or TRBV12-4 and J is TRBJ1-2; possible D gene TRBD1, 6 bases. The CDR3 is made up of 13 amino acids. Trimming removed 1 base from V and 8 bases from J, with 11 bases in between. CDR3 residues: CASSLDRVGGYTF. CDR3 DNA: TGTGCCAGCAGTTTAGACAGGGTTGGGGGCTACACCTTC.